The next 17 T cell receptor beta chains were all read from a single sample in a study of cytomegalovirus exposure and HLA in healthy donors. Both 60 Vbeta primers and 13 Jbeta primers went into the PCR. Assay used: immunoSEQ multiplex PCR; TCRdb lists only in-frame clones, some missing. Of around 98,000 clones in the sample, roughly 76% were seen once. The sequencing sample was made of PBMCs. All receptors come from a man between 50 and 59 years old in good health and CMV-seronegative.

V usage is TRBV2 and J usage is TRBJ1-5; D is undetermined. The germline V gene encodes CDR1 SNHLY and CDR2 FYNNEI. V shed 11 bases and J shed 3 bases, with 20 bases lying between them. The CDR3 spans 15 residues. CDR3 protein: CAGSRYGSHNQPQHF. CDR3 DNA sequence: TGTGCCGGGTCCAGGTATGGGTCCCACAATCAGCCCCAGCATTTT. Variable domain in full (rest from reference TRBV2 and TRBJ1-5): EPEVTQTPSHQVTQMGQEVILRCVPISNHLYFYWYRQILGQKVEFLVSFYNNEISEKSEIFDDQFSVERPDGSNFTLKIRSTKLEDSAMYFCAGSRYGSHNQPQHFGDGTRLSIL.

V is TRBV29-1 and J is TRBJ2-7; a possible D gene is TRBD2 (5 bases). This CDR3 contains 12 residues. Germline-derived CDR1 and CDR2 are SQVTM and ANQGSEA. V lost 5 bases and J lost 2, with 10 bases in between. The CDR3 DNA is TGCAGCGTTCAGGAGGTTGCCTACGAGCAGTACTTC. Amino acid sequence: CSVQEVAYEQYF.

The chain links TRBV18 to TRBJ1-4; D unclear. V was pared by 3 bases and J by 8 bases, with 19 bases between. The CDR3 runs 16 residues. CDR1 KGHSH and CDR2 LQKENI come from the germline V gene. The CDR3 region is CASSPNSGNTGEKLFF. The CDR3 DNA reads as TGTGCCAGCTCACCGAATTCAGGCAATACGGGGGAAAAACTGTTTTTT.

This CDR3 is CASSHGGQRKTYEQYF. Written as DNA, the CDR3 is TGTGCCAGCAGCCATGGGGGACAGAGAAAAACCTACGAGCAGTACTTC. The chain couples TRBV13 to TRBJ2-7, with 7 bases fitting TRBD1. This CDR3 has 16 residues. The V gene end was trimmed by 5 bases and the J gene end by 2 bases; junction bases not matched to a gene: 12. The germline V gene has CDR1 PRHDT and CDR2 FYEKMQ (reference sequence).

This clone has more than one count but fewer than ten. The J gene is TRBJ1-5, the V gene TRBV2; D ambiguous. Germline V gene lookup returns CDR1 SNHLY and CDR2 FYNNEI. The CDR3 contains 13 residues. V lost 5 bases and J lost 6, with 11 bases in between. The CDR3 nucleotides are TGTGCCAGCAGTCGGTCGGAGAGTCAGCCCCAGCATTTT. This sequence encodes CASSRSESQPQHF.

CDR3 in amino acids: CATSRGGEGDTQYF. CDR3 bases: TGCGCAACCAGCCGTGGGGGCGAGGGAGATACGCAGTATTTT. The chain recombines TRBV10-1 with TRBJ2-3, with D perhaps TRBD1 (6 bases). The germline gives CDR1 WNHNN, CDR2 SYGVQD (reference sequence). The CDR3 length is 14 residues.

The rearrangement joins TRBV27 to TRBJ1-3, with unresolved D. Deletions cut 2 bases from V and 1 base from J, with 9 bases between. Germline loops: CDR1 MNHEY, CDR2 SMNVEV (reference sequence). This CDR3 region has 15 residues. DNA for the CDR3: TGTGCCAGCAGTTTAACACTAGCTTCTGGAAACACCATATATTTT. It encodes CASSLTLASGNTIYF.

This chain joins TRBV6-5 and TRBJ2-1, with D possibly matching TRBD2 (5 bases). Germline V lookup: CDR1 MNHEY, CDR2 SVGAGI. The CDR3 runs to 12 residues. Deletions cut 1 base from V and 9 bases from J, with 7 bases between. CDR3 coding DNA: TGTGCCAGCAGTTACTTCGGGGTTGAGCAGTTCTTC. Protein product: CASSYFGVEQFF.

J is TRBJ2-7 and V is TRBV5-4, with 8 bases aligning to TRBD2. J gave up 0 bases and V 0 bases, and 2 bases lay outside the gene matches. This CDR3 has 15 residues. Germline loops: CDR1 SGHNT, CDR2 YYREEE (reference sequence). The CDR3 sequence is CASSLERGFSYEQYF. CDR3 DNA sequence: TGTGCCAGCAGCTTGGAGCGGGGGTTCTCCTACGAGCAGTACTTC.

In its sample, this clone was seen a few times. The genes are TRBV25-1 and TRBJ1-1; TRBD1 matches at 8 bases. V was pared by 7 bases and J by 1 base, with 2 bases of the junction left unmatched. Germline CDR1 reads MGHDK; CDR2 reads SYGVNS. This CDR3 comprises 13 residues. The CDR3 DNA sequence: TGTGCCAGCAATCAGGGGGCGAACACTGAAGCTTTCTTT. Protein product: CASNQGANTEAFF.

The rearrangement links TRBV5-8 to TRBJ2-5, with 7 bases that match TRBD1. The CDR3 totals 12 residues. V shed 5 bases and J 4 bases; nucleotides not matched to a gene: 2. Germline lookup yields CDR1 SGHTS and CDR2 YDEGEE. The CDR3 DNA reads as TGTGCCAGCAGGTACAGGGGAGAGACCCAGTACTTC. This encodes CASRYRGETQYF.

This CDR3 is CASSIKQGANEKLFF. In DNA, the CDR3 is TGTGCCAGTAGTATTAAGCAGGGTGCTAATGAAAAACTGTTTTTT. The chain links TRBV19 to TRBJ1-4; possible D gene TRBD1, 5 bases. CDR3 length: 15 amino acids. The V gene's germline CDR1 is LNHDA and CDR2 SQIVND (reference sequence). The V and J ends lost 3 bases and 3 bases respectively, with 11 bases between them.

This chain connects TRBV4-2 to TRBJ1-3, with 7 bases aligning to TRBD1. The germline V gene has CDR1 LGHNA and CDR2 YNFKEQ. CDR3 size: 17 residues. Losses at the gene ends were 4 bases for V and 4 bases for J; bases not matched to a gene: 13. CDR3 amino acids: CASSPSLQGFAGNTIYF. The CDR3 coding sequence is TGTGCCAGCAGCCCTTCTCTACAGGGGTTCGCCGGAAACACCATATATTTT.

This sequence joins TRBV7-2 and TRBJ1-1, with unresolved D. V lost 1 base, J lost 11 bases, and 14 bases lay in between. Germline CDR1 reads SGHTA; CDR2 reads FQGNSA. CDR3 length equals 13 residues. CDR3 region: CASSLGQAYGAFF. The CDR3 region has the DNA TGTGCCAGCAGCTTAGGGCAGGCATATGGGGCTTTCTTT.

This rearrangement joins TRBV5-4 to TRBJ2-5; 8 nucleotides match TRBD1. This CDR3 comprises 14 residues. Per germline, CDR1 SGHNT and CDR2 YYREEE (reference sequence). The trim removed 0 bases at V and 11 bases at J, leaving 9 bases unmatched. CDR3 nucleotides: TGTGCCAGCAGCTTGGATCAGGGGGCAAGGGAGCAGTACTTC. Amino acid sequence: CASSLDQGAREQYF.

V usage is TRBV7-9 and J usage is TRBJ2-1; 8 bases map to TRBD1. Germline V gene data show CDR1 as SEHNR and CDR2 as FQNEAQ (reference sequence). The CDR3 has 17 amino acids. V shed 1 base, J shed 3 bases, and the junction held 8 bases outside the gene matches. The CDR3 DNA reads TGTGCCAGCAGCTTAGGGAGGGCAGGGGGCATCTACAATGAGCAGTTCTTC. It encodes CASSLGRAGGIYNEQFF.

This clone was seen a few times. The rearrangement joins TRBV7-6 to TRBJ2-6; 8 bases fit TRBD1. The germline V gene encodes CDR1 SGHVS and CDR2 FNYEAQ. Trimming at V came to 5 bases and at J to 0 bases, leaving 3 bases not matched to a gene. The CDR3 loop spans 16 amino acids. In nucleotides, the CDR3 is TGTGCCAGCAGCCGACAGGGGATCTCTGGGGCCAACGTCCTGACTTTC. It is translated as CASSRQGISGANVLTF.